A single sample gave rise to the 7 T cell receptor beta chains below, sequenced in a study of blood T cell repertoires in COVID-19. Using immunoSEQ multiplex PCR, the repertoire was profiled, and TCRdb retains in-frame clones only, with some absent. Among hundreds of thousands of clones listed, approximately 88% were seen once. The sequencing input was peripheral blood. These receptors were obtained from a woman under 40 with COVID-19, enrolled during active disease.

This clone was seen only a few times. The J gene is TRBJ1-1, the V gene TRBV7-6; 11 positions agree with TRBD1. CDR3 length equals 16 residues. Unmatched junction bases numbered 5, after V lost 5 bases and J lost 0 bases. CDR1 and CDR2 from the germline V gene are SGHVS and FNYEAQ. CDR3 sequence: CASSPGTGGMNTEAFF. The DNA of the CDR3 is TGTGCCAGCAGCCCTGGGACAGGGGGGATGAACACTGAAGCTTTCTTT.

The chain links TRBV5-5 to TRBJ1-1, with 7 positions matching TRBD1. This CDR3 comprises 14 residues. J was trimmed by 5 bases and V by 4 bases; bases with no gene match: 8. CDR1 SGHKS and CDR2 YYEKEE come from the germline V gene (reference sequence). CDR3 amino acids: CASSQRQGVTEAFF. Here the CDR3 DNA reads TGTGCCAGCAGCCAAAGACAGGGTGTAACTGAAGCTTTCTTT.

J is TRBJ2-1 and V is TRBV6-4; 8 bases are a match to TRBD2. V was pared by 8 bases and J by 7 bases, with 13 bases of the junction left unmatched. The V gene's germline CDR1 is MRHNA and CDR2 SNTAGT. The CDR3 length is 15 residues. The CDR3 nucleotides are TGTGCCAGCGGAACCCCTGGACTAGCTTTTAATGAGCAGTTCTTC. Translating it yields CASGTPGLAFNEQFF.

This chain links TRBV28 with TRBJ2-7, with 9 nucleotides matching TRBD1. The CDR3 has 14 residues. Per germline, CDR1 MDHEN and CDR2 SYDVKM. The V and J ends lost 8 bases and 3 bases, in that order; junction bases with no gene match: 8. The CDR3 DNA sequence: TGTGCCAGCGCCGGGGACAGGGCGTACTACGAGCAGTACGTC. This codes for CASAGDRAYYEQYV.

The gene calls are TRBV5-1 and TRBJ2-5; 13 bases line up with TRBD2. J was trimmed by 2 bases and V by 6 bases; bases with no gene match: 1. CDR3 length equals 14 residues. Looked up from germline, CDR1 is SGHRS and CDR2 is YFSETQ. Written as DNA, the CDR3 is TGCGCCAGCAAGGGACTAGCGGGACAAGAGACCCAGTACTTC. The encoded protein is CASKGLAGQETQYF.

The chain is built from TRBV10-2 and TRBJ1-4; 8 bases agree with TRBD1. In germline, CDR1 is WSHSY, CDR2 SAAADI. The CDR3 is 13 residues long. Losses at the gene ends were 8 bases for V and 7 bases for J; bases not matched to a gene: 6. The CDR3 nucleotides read TGCGCCAGCCATGACAGGGGTCTTGAAAAACTGTTTTTT. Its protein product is CASHDRGLEKLFF.

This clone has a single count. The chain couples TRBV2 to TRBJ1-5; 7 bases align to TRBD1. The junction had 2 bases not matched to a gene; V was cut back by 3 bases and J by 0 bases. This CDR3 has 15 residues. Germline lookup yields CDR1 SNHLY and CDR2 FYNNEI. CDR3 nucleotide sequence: TGTGCCAGCAGTGACGACAGGGATAGCAATCAGCCCCAGCATTTT. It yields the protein CASSDDRDSNQPQHF. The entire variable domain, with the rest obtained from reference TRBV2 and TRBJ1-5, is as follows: EPEVTQTPSHQVTQMGQEVILRCVPISNHLYFYWYRQILGQKVEFLVSFYNNEISEKSEIFDDQFSVERPDGSNFTLKIRSTKLEDSAMYFCASSDDRDSNQPQHFGDGTRLSIL.